These T cell receptor beta chains were read from a single sample in a study of T cell responses to AZD1222 COVID-19 vaccine. TCRdb's table, derived via immunoSEQ multiplex PCR, lists solely in-frame clones and lacks some. In the table there are under 150,000 clones, approximately 88% of which are singletons. This specimen was peripheral blood, taken on day 0 of MenACWY control vaccination. Source of these receptors: an adult in good health. The CDR3 runs from the conserved cysteine through the conserved F or W.

cdr3_length j_call v_call cdr3_aa
15 TRBJ2-5 TRBV28 CASARGDRVRETQYF
12 TRBJ2-1 TRBV3-1/TRBV3-2 CASSSRDNEQFF
14 TRBJ2-7 TRBV27 CASRSGTGAYEQYF
12 TRBJ2-2 TRBV19 CASSIPQGGLFF
15 TRBJ1-4 TRBV28 CASSPGDRGNEKLFF
15 TRBJ2-1 TRBV6-5 CASSSGTSGKIEQFF
16 TRBJ2-1 TRBV11-3 CASSSGTSGGYNEQFF
16 TRBJ2-7 TRBV6-5 CASSYSGSPVVYEQYF
14 TRBJ1-1 TRBV3-1/TRBV3-2 CASSQAPGTDVAFF
12 TRBJ2-7 TRBV27 CASSRGSYEQYF
14 TRBJ2-7 TRBV11-3 CASSPDGSSYEQYF
16 TRBJ1-3 TRBV5-1 CASSLETGSSGNTIYF
15 TRBJ2-7 TRBV9 CASSPYVDSPYEQYF
13 TRBJ1-5 TRBV5-5 CASTPTGDQSQHF
16 TRBJ2-1 TRBV7-3 CASSLFIQSSYNEQFF
8 TRBJ1-1 TRBV11-2 CASSPLFF
11 TRBJ2-7 TRBV7-9 CASSSYYEQYF
14 TRBJ1-3 TRBV28 CASRHGLAGNTIYF
14 TRBJ1-1 TRBV5-4 CASSLETLNTEAFF
19 TRBJ2-2 TRBV4-2 CASSQKLRGLAGSYGELFF
15 TRBJ1-2 TRBV27 CASSLSRTRRSGYTF
15 TRBJ2-3 TRBV29-1 CSVVRLAASTDTQYF
13 TRBJ2-7 TRBV12-3/TRBV12-4 CASTQTSGYEQYF
16 TRBJ1-3 TRBV7-9 CASSAGGASSGNTIYF
15 TRBJ1-2 TRBV4-1 CASSQPWDTNYGYTF
13 TRBJ1-1 TRBV10-3 CAIKGQGVTEAFF
13 TRBJ1-6 TRBV15 CATSTSTGGPLHF
13 TRBJ1-2 TRBV15 CATSSPLGYGYTF
13 TRBJ2-7 TRBV5-6 CASSLGWAFEQYF
16 TRBJ2-3 TRBV4-2 CASSQESAGGPDTQYF
16 TRBJ2-2 TRBV14 CASSQALAGGTGELFF
15 TRBJ2-2 TRBV11-2 CASSLVAGGPGELFF
15 TRBJ2-7 TRBV5-6 CASSLVTGSSYEQYF
17 TRBJ2-2 TRBV5-6 CASSLARLAGVTGELFF
15 TRBJ2-7 TRBV5-1 CASSLVVARGSEQYF
16 TRBJ1-4 TRBV9 CASSDGTVTTNEKLFF
12 TRBJ2-5 TRBV18 CASSPLSETQYF
12 TRBJ2-3 TRBV2 CASREARDRVVF
13 TRBJ1-1 TRBV12-3/TRBV12-4 CASSFRENTEAFF
15 TRBJ2-6 TRBV19 CASRTSGNGANVLTF
13 TRBJ1-2 TRBV6-5 CASTPVRAYGYTF
18 TRBJ2-3 TRBV30 CAWRPRVAGGRGTDTQYF
16 TRBJ1-3 TRBV19 CASSRMPGQGPGTIYF
12 TRBJ2-2 TRBV4-1 CASSRRTGELFF
14 TRBJ2-1 TRBV27 CASSYHGLYNEQFF
12 TRBJ1-5 TRBV5-1 CASSLSGQPQHF
15 TRBJ2-5 TRBV5-1 CASSPLSQAGETQYF
12 TRBJ2-1 TRBV9 CASSASGNEQFF
12 TRBJ1-2 TRBV27 CASGFPSYGYTF
17 TRBJ1-6 TRBV28 CASSLEGGAFLGSPLHF